Each of the 16 T cell receptor beta chains below was sequenced from the same sample in a study of OX40 agonist ivuxolimab in advanced cancers. Using immunoSEQ multiplex PCR, the repertoire was profiled, and TCRdb retains in-frame clones only, with some absent. Among about 100,000 clones listed, approximately 80% were seen once. This specimen was CD4+ or CD8+ T cells sorted from blood, taken in a trial of the OX40 agonist ivuxolimab. The receptor source for this set is an adult with an advanced solid tumor such as melanoma, head and neck, liver or kidney cancer.

The table lists this clone with a count of one. The chain has TRBV2 and TRBJ2-2; the match to TRBD1 covers 8 bases. Germline V gene lookup returns CDR1 SNHLY and CDR2 FYNNEI. V gave up 4 bases and J gave up 6 bases; unmatched junction bases: 7. This CDR3 is 15 amino acids long. CDR3 in DNA: TGTGCCAGCAGTGGTGGACAGGGTCCCTCCGGGGAGCTGTTTTTT. Protein: CASSGGQGPSGELFF.

This chain connects TRBV5-8 to TRBJ1-6; weak D call: TRBD1 (5 bases). The V gene lost 7 bases and the J gene lost 9 bases, with 20 bases spanning the gap. Germline CDR1 reads SGHTS; CDR2 reads YDEGEE. The CDR3 is 15 amino acids. CDR3: CASGAVRSRVSPLHF. The CDR3 DNA reads as TGTGCCAGCGGGGCGGTCAGAAGTCGAGTTTCACCCCTCCACTTT.

The J gene is TRBJ2-7, the V gene TRBV25-1, with a possible D match to TRBD2 (7 bases). The CDR3 contains 17 residues. CDR1 MGHDK and CDR2 SYGVNS come from the germline V gene. V dropped 2 bases and J dropped 4 bases, with 21 bases sitting between them. CDR3: CASSEPPSCRGGYEQYF. The CDR3 coding sequence is TGTGCCAGCAGTGAACCCCCGTCCTGCAGGGGAGGGTACGAGCAGTACTTC.

The chain has TRBV28 and TRBJ1-1; maybe TRBD1 (5 bases). The V end lost 5 bases, the J end lost 9 bases, and 13 bases lay between the germline ends. This CDR3 region has 12 residues. Germline CDR1 and CDR2: MDHEN and SYDVKM. The CDR3 DNA is TGTGCCAGCAGTCTAGCAAAGGGGAAAGCTTTCTTT. Its translation is CASSLAKGKAFF. Filled out from reference TRBV28 and TRBJ1-1, the complete variable domain reads DVKVTQSSRYLVKRTGEKVFLECVQDMDHENMFWYRQDPGLGLRLIYFSYDVKMKEKGDIPEGYSVSREKKERFSLILESASTNQTSMYLCASSLAKGKAFFGQGTRLTVV.

This chain links TRBV21-1 with TRBJ2-7; TRBD2 is the table's D call, not checked against the DNA. TRBV21-1 is a recognized pseudogene. This CDR3 region has 15 residues. The CDR3 sequence: CASSRWFRESYEQYF. The CDR3 DNA sequence: TGTGCCAGCAGCAGGTGGTTTCGGGAGTCCTACGAGCAGTACTTC.

CDR3 sequence reads: CASSQEDYGYTF. The CDR3, as DNA: TGTGCCAGCAGCCAAGAGGATTATGGCTACACCTTC. The chain carries TRBV7-9 and TRBJ1-2, with no clear D. CDR1 and CDR2 from the germline V gene are SEHNR and FQNEAQ (reference sequence). There are 12 residues in the CDR3. The germline V and J ends were trimmed by 5 bases and 5 bases, with 9 bases remaining between them.

The V gene is TRBV7-9, the J gene TRBJ2-1; D is unclear. The V gene's germline CDR1 is SEHNR and CDR2 FQNEAQ (reference sequence). V gave up 1 base and J gave up 8 bases, with 6 bases separating them. The length of the CDR3 is 12 residues. CDR3: CASSLVDYEQFF. CDR3 nucleotides: TGTGCCAGCAGCTTAGTAGATTATGAGCAGTTCTTC. Variable domain in full (rest from reference TRBV7-9 and TRBJ2-1): DTGVSQNPRHKITKRGQNVTFRCDPISEHNRLYWYRQTLGQGPEFLTYFQNEAQLEKSRLLSDRFSAERPKGSFSTLEIQRTEQGDSAMYLCASSLVDYEQFFGPGTRLTVL.

The chain carries TRBV7-2 and TRBJ1-5, with TRBD1 identical over 10 bases. This CDR3 region has 15 residues. Per the germline V gene, CDR1 is SGHTA and CDR2 is FQGNSA. V lost 5 bases, J lost 6 bases, and 7 bases stayed unmatched. The CDR3 is CASSPRTGGRQPQHF. Here the CDR3 DNA reads TGTGCCAGCAGCCCTCGGACAGGGGGACGTCAGCCCCAGCATTTT.

The chain has TRBV11-2 and TRBJ2-3, with TRBD2 matching 10 bases. The CDR3 has 16 residues. V lost 5 bases, J lost 3 bases, and 8 bases stayed unmatched. CDR1 and CDR2 (germline): SGHAT, FQNNGV. The CDR3 DNA reads as TGTGCCAGCAGCCGTAAGCGGGGGGGAAGGACAGATACGCAGTATTTT. This gives the protein CASSRKRGGRTDTQYF.

The chain recombines TRBV25-1 with TRBJ1-2, with 9 bases lining up with TRBD1. Germline assignment: CDR1 MGHDK and CDR2 SYGVNS. Trimming cost V 10 bases and J 8 bases; bases outside gene matches: 11. This CDR3 is 13 amino acids long. The CDR3 DNA is TGTGCCACCCAGATTGGACAGGGGAGCGGCTACACCTTC. It encodes CATQIGQGSGYTF.

The chain has TRBV5-1 and TRBJ1-1; D possibly corresponds to TRBD1 (5 bases). From germline, CDR1 is SGHRS and CDR2 YFSETQ. The CDR3 is made up of 16 amino acids. V lost 1 base and J lost 0, with 13 bases in between. The CDR3 is CASSLLAGPLNTEAFF. In DNA, the CDR3 is TGCGCCAGCAGCTTGTTGGCAGGGCCCCTGAACACTGAAGCTTTCTTT.

In regard to this clone: Compared with germline, one end of the junction differs, possibly owing to a read error. The chain employs TRBV7-2 and TRBJ2-7; 9 nucleotides line up with TRBD2. The CDR3 length is 14 residues. Germline CDR1 reads SGHTA; CDR2 reads FQGNSA. CDR3 region: CAVASGILTYEQYF. The CDR3 region has the DNA TGCGCCGTTGCTAGCGGGATCCTCACCTACGAGCAGTACTTC.

The genes are TRBV2 and TRBJ1-5, with D possibly TRBD1 on 6 matching bases. The germline CDR1 and CDR2 sequences are SNHLY and FYNNEI. Between the trimmed V and J ends, which lost 8 bases and 2 bases, there was a span of 10 bases. CDR3 length equals 13 residues. The CDR3 sequence is CASQGSGNQPQHF. Written as DNA, the CDR3 is TGTGCCAGCCAGGGGAGCGGCAATCAGCCCCAGCATTTT. Using reference TRBV2 and TRBJ1-5 for the parts outside the CDR3, the full variable domain is EPEVTQTPSHQVTQMGQEVILRCVPISNHLYFYWYRQILGQKVEFLVSFYNNEISEKSEIFDDQFSVERPDGSNFTLKIRSTKLEDSAMYFCASQGSGNQPQHFGDGTRLSIL.

This clone was seen once. The rearrangement joins TRBV9 to TRBJ2-1; tentatively, D is TRBD1 (5 bases). Germline CDR1 is SGDLS and CDR2 is YYNGEE. CDR3 length: 11 residues. Trimming removed 7 bases from V and 10 bases from J, with 12 bases in between. CDR3 protein: CASQSWGEQFF. The CDR3 DNA reads as TGTGCCAGCCAGTCCTGGGGCGAGCAGTTCTTC.

The V gene is TRBV28, the J gene TRBJ1-1; TRBD1 agrees at 12 bases. The CDR3 consists of 15 residues. The J segment lost 6 bases and the V segment lost 6 bases, leaving 8 bases of the junction unmatched. CDR1 and CDR2 (germline): MDHEN, SYDVKM. The DNA for the CDR3 is TGTGCCAGCAGCCCGGGACAGGGGGCGTCCCCTGAAGCTTTCTTT. The encoded protein is CASSPGQGASPEAFF.

CDR3 sequence reads: CASSKAGDRQPYYGYTF. CDR3 nucleotides: TGTGCCAGCAGCAAAGCGGGGGACAGACAACCATACTATGGCTACACCTTC. The rearrangement uses TRBV21-1 and TRBJ1-2; TRBD1, the table's D call, lacks a check against the DNA. TRBV21-1 is tagged as a pseudogene. This CDR3 has 17 amino acids.